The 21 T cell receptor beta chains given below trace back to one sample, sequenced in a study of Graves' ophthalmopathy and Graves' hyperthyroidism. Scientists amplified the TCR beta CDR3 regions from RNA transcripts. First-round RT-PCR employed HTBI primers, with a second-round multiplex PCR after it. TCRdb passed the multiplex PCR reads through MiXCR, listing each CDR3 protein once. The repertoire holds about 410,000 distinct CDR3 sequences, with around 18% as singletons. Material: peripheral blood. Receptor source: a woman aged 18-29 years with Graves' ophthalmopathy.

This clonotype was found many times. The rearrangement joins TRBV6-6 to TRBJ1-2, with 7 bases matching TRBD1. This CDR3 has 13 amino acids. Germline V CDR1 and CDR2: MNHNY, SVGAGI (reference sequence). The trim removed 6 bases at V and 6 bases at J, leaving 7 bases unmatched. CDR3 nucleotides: TGTGCCAGCAGGCCCACAGGGGCCAATGGCTACACCTTC. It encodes CASRPTGANGYTF.

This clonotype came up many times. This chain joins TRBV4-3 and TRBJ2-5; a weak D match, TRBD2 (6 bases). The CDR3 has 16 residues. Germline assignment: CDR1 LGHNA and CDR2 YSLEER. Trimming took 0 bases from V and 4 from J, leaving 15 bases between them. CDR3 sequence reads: CASSQDSRGARETQYF. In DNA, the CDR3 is TGCGCCAGCAGCCAAGATTCGCGGGGAGCTCGAGAGACCCAGTACTTC.

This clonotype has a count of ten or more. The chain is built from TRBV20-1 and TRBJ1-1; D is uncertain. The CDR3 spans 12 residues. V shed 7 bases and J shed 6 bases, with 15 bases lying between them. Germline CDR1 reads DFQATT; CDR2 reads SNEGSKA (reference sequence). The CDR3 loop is CSVQRGNAEAFF. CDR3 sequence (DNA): TGCAGTGTCCAACGGGGTAACGCTGAAGCTTTCTTT.

DNA for the CDR3: TGTGCCAGCAGTGAGTTCGGCATAGATCAGCCCCAGCATTTT. Protein product: CASSEFGIDQPQHF. The J gene is TRBJ1-5, the V gene TRBV6-1, with no clear D. CDR1 and CDR2 from the germline V gene are MNHNS and SASEGT. V was shortened by 3 bases and J by 5 bases, with 11 bases between the two germline ends. The CDR3 contains 14 residues.

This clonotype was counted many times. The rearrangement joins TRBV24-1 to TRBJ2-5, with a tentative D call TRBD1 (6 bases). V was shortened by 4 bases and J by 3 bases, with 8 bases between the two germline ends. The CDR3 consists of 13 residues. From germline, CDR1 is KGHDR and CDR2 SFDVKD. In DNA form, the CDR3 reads TGTGCCACCAGTGACTACAGGGAAGAGACCCAGTACTTC. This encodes CATSDYREETQYF.

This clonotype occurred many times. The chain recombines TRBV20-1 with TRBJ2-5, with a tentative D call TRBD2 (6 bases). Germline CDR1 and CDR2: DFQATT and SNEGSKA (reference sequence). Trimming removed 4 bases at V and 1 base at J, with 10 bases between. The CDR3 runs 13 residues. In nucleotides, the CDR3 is TGCAGTGCTATGGGAGGAATCCAAGAGACCCAGTACTTC. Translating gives CSAMGGIQETQYF.

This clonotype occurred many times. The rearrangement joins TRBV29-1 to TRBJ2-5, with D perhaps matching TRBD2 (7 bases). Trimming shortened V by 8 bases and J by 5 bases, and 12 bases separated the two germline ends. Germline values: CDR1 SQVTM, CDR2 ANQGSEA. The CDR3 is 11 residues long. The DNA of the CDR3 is TGCAGCTCAGGGGAGGGGGAGACCCAGTACTTC. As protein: CSSGEGETQYF.

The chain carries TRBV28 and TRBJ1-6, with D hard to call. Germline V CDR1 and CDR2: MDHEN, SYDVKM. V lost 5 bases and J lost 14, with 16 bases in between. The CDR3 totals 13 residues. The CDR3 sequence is CASSLLRGEALHF. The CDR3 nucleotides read TGTGCCAGCAGTCTGCTGCGAGGTGAAGCCCTCCACTTT. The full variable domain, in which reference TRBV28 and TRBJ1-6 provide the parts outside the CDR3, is DVKVTQSSRYLVKRTGEKVFLECVQDMDHENMFWYRQDPGLGLRLIYFSYDVKMKEKGDIPEGYSVSREKKERFSLILESASTNQTSMYLCASSLLRGEALHFGNGTRLTVT.

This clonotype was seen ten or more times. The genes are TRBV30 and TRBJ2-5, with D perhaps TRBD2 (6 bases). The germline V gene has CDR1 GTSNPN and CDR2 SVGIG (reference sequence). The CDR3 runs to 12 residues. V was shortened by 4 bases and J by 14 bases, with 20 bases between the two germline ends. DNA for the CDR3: TGTGCCTGGAAGGTGGTACCTGCGGGGATCTACTTC. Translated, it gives CAWKVVPAGIYF.

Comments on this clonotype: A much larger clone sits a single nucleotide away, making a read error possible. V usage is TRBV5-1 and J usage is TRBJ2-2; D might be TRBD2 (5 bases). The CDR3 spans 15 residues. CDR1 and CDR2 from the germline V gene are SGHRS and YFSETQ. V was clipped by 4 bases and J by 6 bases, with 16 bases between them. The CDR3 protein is CASSPPGKDAGELFF. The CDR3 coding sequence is TGCGCCAGCAGCCCCCCGGGGAAAGACGCCGGGGAGCTGTTTTTT.

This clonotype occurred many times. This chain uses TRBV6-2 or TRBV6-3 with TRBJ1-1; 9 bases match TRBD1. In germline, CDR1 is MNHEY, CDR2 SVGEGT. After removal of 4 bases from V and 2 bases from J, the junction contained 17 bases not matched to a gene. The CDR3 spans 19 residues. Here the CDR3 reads CASSSPSRTGVLGNTEAFF. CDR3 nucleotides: TGTGCCAGCAGTTCCCCCTCCCGGACAGGGGTTCTGGGCAACACTGAAGCTTTCTTT.

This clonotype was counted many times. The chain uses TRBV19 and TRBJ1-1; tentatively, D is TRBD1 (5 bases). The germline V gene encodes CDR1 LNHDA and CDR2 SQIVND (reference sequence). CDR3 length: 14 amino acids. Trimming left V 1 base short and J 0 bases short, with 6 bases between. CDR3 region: CASSIGGVNTEAFF. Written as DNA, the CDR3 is TGTGCCAGTAGTATAGGAGGGGTGAACACTGAAGCTTTCTTT.

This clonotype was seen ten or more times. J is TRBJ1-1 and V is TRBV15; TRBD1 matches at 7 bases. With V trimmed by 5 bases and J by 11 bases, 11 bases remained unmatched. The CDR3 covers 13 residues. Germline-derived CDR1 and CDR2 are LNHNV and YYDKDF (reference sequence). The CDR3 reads CATSLTGHLRAFF. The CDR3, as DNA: TGTGCCACCAGCCTGACAGGGCATCTGCGGGCTTTCTTT.

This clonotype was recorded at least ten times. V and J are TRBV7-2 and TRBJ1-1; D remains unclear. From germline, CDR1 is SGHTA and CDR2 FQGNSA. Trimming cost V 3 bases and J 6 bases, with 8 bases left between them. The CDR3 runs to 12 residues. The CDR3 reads CASSFGSAEAFF. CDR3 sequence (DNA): TGTGCCAGCAGCTTTGGCTCAGCTGAAGCTTTCTTT.

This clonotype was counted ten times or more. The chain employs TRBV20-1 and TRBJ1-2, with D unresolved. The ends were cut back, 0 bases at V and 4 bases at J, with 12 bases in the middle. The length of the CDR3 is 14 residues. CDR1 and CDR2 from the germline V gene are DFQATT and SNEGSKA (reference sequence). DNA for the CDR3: TGCAGTGCTAGAGATAGCAGCGCAGCCTATGGCTACACCTTC. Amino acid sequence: CSARDSSAAYGYTF.

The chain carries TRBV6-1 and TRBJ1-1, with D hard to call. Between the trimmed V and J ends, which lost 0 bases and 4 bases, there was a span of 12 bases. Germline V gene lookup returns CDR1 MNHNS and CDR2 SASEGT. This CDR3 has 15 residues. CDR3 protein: CASSEAPTWGTEAFF. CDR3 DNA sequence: TGTGCCAGCAGTGAAGCCCCGACATGGGGCACTGAAGCTTTCTTT.

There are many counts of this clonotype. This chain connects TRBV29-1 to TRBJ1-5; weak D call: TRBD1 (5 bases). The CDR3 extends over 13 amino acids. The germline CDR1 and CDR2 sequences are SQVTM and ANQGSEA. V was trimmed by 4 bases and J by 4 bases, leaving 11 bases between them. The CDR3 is CSVGSGGNQPQHF. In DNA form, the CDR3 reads TGCAGCGTTGGTTCGGGGGGTAATCAGCCCCAGCATTTT.

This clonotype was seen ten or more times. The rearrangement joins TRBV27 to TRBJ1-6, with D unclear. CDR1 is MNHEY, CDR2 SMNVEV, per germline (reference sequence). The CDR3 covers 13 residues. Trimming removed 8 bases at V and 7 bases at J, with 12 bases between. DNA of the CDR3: TGTGCCAGCGGAGGGCCGAAGAATTCACCCCTCCACTTT. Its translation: CASGGPKNSPLHF.

CDR3 nucleotides: TGTGCCAGCACCCCTGCCGGGGACCACTACGAGCAGTACTTC. It yields the protein CASTPAGDHYEQYF. The rearrangement uses TRBV28 and TRBJ2-7; the D call may be TRBD1 or TRBD2 (5 bases each). V was trimmed by 7 bases and J by 3 bases, leaving 16 bases between them. Germline V gene lookup returns CDR1 MDHEN and CDR2 SYDVKM. The CDR3 is 14 residues long.

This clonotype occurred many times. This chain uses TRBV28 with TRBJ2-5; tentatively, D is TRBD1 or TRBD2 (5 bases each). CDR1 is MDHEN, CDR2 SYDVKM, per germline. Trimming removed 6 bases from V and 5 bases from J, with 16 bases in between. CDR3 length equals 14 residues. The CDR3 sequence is CASSRDPPGETQYF. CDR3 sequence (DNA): TGTGCCAGCAGCCGGGACCCCCCAGGGGAGACCCAGTACTTC.

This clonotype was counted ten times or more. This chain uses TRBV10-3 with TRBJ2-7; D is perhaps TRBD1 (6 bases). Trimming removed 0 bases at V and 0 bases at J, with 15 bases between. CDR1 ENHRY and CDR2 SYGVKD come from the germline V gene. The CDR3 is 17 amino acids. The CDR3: CAISESSRQGSSYEQYF. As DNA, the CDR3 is TGTGCCATCAGTGAGTCGTCGAGGCAGGGGAGCTCCTACGAGCAGTACTTC.